The source of this T cell receptor (beta chain) is a study of Graves' ophthalmopathy and Graves' hyperthyroidism. General observations from the study: In blood, most expanded thyroid clonotypes above 0.001 frequency were also detected. The model achieved approximately 71% sensitivity and roughly 72% specificity for ophthalmopathy progression.

Beta-chain TCR CDR3 regions were amplified from RNA transcripts. Second-round multiplex PCR came after first-round RT-PCR with HTBI primers. TCRdb re-derived calls from the multiplex PCR reads in MiXCR, one entry per CDR3 protein. The table has hundreds of thousands of distinct CDR3 sequences, 22% seen once. V lost 5 bases to trimming and J lost 1 base, with 17 bases between them. The CDR3 loop spans 16 amino acids. The germline gives CDR1 PRHDT, CDR2 FYEKMQ (reference sequence). Worth noting for this clonotype: What it binds is not known. This sequence may be a read error, since a much larger clone differs from it by one base.

The stable label applied to hyperthyroidism with no ophthalmopathy within 18 months of follow-up. Sequencing input: peripheral blood. The chain combines TRBV13 with TRBJ1-1, with D maybe TRBD1 (6 bases). This sequence was found in a woman under 30 with stable Graves' hyperthyroidism. Some clones in this sample may be carry-over from other donors' samples. CDR3 in DNA: TGTGCCAGCAGCCCCGGACTGGGACATCCGAACACTGAAGCTTTCTTT. Translating it yields CASSPGLGHPNTEAFF. The full variable domain, with the rest looked up from reference TRBV13 and TRBJ1-1, is AAGVIQSPRHLIKEKRETATLKCYPIPRHDTVYWYQQGPGQDPQFLISFYEKMQSDKGSIPDRFSAQQFSDYHSELNMSSLELGDSALYFCASSPGLGHPNTEAFFGQGTRLTVV.